The 28 T cell receptor beta chains listed next were all sequenced from one sample in a study of control samples from healthy donors and cancer patients. Repertoires were generated with immunoSEQ multiplex PCR, while TCRdb's copy carries only in-frame clones and drops some. The sample records about 76,000 clones, about nine tenths being singletons. Source material: PBMCs. The receptors here all came from a woman in her forties or fifties with colorectal cancer.

This clone was seen just once. V is TRBV10-2 and J is TRBJ2-1; D assignment may be TRBD1 or TRBD2 (5 bases each). Germline-derived CDR1 and CDR2 are WSHSY and SAAADI. Trimming pared 7 bases from V and 6 bases from J, leaving 13 bases between. The CDR3 length is 13 residues. CDR3 DNA: TGCGCCAGCAAGGATGGGGGTGGCAATGAGCAGTTCTTC. Its translation: CASKDGGGNEQFF.

The CDR3 sequence: CASSPQGALNEKLFF. For the CDR3, the DNA is TGTGCCAGCAGTCCCCAGGGGGCTCTTAATGAAAAACTGTTTTTT. The V call is TRBV28, the J call TRBJ1-4, with 8 bases lining up with TRBD1. This CDR3 comprises 15 residues. Germline V gene data show CDR1 as MDHEN and CDR2 as SYDVKM. Losses at the gene ends were 5 bases for V and 4 bases for J; bases not matched to a gene: 6.

The chain is built from TRBV3-1 (or the pseudogene TRBV3-2) and TRBJ2-2, with D perhaps TRBD1 or TRBD2 (5 bases each). Trimming took off 1 base at V and 7 bases at J, with 10 bases between the two ends. The germline V gene has CDR1 LGHDT and CDR2 YNNKEL (reference sequence). CDR3 length equals 14 residues. The CDR3 region has the DNA TGTGCCAGCAGCCAAGGAGGGGTATTCGGGGAGCTGTTTTTT. Its protein is CASSQGGVFGELFF.

This chain connects TRBV6-1 to TRBJ1-1; 8 positions agree with TRBD1. This CDR3 is built from 18 residues. The germline V gene has CDR1 MNHNS and CDR2 SASEGT. Trimming took 4 bases from V and 1 from J; bases not matched to a gene: 14. Here the CDR3 reads CASSAFVFRGQGNTEAFF. The CDR3 nucleotides read TGTGCCAGCAGTGCATTTGTATTTAGAGGACAGGGGAACACTGAAGCTTTCTTT.

This clone was picked up a small number of times. The chain has TRBV5-1 and TRBJ1-2; 10 bases align to TRBD1. Per the germline V gene, CDR1 is SGHRS and CDR2 is YFSETQ. This CDR3 has 13 amino acids. V shed 4 bases, J shed 8 bases, and the junction held 5 bases outside the gene matches. CDR3 amino acids: CASSPGQGEGYTF. DNA for the CDR3: TGCGCCAGCAGCCCCGGACAGGGGGAAGGCTACACCTTC.

This chain connects TRBV5-1 to TRBJ1-1, with 9 positions matching TRBD1. The trim removed 4 bases at V and 4 bases at J, leaving 5 bases unmatched. Germline CDR1 and CDR2: SGHRS and YFSETQ. This CDR3 contains 14 residues. CDR3: CASSERTGVTEAFF. CDR3 nucleotides: TGCGCCAGCAGCGAAAGGACAGGGGTCACTGAAGCTTTCTTT.

The chain has TRBV11-3 and TRBJ1-6, with 7 bases that match TRBD1. Germline V CDR1 and CDR2: SGHNT, YENEEA. The V and J ends lost 3 bases and 5 bases, in that order; junction bases with no gene match: 7. The CDR3 has 16 amino acids. CDR3 sequence reads: CASSFRETGNNSPLHF. The CDR3 coding sequence is TGTGCCAGCAGCTTCCGCGAGACAGGGAATAATTCACCCCTCCACTTT.

This clone was counted between two and nine times. The CDR3 bases are TGCGCCAGCAGGGACAGGATGTCCTACGAGCAGTACGTC. It yields the protein CASRDRMSYEQYV. The V gene is TRBV5-1, the J gene TRBJ2-7; 7 bases agree with TRBD1. Germline CDR1 and CDR2: SGHRS and YFSETQ. With 5 bases clipped from V and 1 base from J, the junction kept 3 bases outside the gene matches. CDR3 length: 13 residues.

The rearrangement uses TRBV13 and TRBJ1-1; weak D call: TRBD1 (5 bases). The CDR3 is made up of 13 amino acids. The germline V gene encodes CDR1 PRHDT and CDR2 FYEKMQ (reference sequence). V gave up 6 bases and J gave up 1 base, with 9 bases separating them. CDR3 in amino acids: CASRTQGNTEAFF. CDR3 DNA sequence: TGTGCCAGCAGGACCCAGGGGAACACTGAAGCTTTCTTT. Filled out from reference TRBV13 and TRBJ1-1, the complete variable domain reads AAGVIQSPRHLIKEKRETATLKCYPIPRHDTVYWYQQGPGQDPQFLISFYEKMQSDKGSIPDRFSAQQFSDYHSELNMSSLELGDSALYFCASRTQGNTEAFFGQGTRLTVV.

The V call is TRBV4-3, the J call TRBJ1-1; tentative D call: TRBD1 (6 bases). Looked up from germline, CDR1 is LGHNA and CDR2 is YSLEER. V was cut by 1 base and J by 5 bases, with 11 bases left in between. CDR3 size: 14 residues. CDR3 loop: CASSQVGGGTEAFF. The CDR3 DNA sequence: TGCGCCAGCAGCCAAGTAGGGGGGGGAACTGAAGCTTTCTTT.

This chain joins TRBV9 and TRBJ2-1; 7 bases agree with TRBD2. V lost 4 bases to trimming and J lost 4 bases; unmatched junction nucleotides: 23. Germline V gene lookup returns CDR1 SGDLS and CDR2 YYNGEE. The CDR3 extends over 20 amino acids. The CDR3, as DNA: TGTGCCAGCAGCACCACTTTGGGCGCGACTAGCCCCCGCCGATACAATGAGCAGTTCTTC. It codes for CASSTTLGATSPRRYNEQFF.

The chain employs TRBV5-1 and TRBJ1-5, with no clear D. Trimming cost V 4 bases and J 5 bases, with 16 bases left between them. Germline lookup yields CDR1 SGHRS and CDR2 YFSETQ. The length of the CDR3 is 15 residues. CDR3 loop: CASSPSGSIDQPQHF. DNA for the CDR3: TGCGCCAGCAGCCCATCCGGGTCTATCGATCAGCCCCAGCATTTT.

The rearrangement uses TRBV12-5 and TRBJ2-3; no reliable D call. CDR3 length equals 14 residues. Between the trimmed V and J ends, which lost 6 bases and 1 base, there was a span of 11 bases. CDR1 is LGHNT and CDR2 is FRNRAP in the germline V gene. This chain's CDR3 is CASGLTPGTDTQYF. CDR3 DNA: TGTGCTAGTGGCCTAACACCAGGCACAGATACGCAGTATTTT.

V and J are TRBV9 and TRBJ1-3; D may be TRBD1 (5 bases). There are 15 residues in the CDR3. Germline lookup yields CDR1 SGDLS and CDR2 YYNGEE. Trimming left V 0 bases short and J 0 bases short, with 7 bases between. CDR3 nucleotide sequence: TGTGCCAGCAGCGTAGGGGGGGACTCTGGAAACACCATATATTTT. This sequence encodes CASSVGGDSGNTIYF.

The genes are TRBV6-5 and TRBJ1-2; D possibly corresponds to TRBD1 (5 bases). This CDR3 region has 14 residues. Germline CDR1 and CDR2: MNHEY and SVGAGI. V gave up 8 bases and J gave up 7 bases, with 20 bases separating them. CDR3 region: CASAPVGETGGYTF. CDR3 DNA sequence: TGTGCCAGCGCCCCAGTAGGGGAAACGGGTGGCTACACCTTC.

V is TRBV30 and J is TRBJ1-1; possible D gene TRBD1, 5 bases. The CDR3 runs to 14 residues. Deletions cut 5 bases from V and 0 bases from J, with 13 bases between. Germline-derived CDR1 and CDR2 are GTSNPN and SVGIG (reference sequence). As DNA, the CDR3 is TGTGCCTGGCAACGAGACAGCATGAACACTGAAGCTTTCTTT. Translation: CAWQRDSMNTEAFF. Using reference TRBV30 and TRBJ1-1 for the parts outside the CDR3, the full variable domain is SQTIHQWPATLVQPVGSPLSLECTVEGTSNPNLYWYRQAAGRGLQLLFYSVGIGQISSEVPQNLSASRPQDRQFILSSKKLLLSDSGFYLCAWQRDSMNTEAFFGQGTRLTVV.

The chain uses TRBV7-8 and TRBJ1-5; 9 bases map to TRBD1. CDR1 is SGHVS and CDR2 is FQNEAQ in the germline V gene. This CDR3 spans 15 amino acids. Trimming removed 5 bases from V and 3 bases from J; junction bases left unmatched: 5. CDR3 loop: CASSPGTGPNQPQHF. The CDR3 DNA follows: TGTGCCAGCAGCCCCGGGACAGGGCCCAATCAGCCCCAGCATTTT. Drawing the rest from reference TRBV7-8 and TRBJ1-5, the complete variable domain is GAGVSQSPRYKVAKRGQDVALRCDPISGHVSLFWYQQALGQGPEFLTYFQNEAQLDKSGLPSDRFFAERPEGSVSTLKIQRTQQEDSAVYLCASSPGTGPNQPQHFGDGTRLSIL.

The chain employs TRBV12-5 and TRBJ1-2, with D uncertain. Looked up from germline, CDR1 is LGHNT and CDR2 is FRNRAP. Between the trimmed V and J ends, which lost 2 bases and 8 bases, there was a span of 6 bases. The CDR3 loop spans 11 amino acids. CDR3 in amino acids: CASGLYFGYTF. The CDR3 bases are TGTGCTAGTGGTTTGTACTTCGGCTACACCTTC. Together with reference TRBV12-5 and TRBJ1-2, the CDR3 gives the full variable domain: DARVTQTPRHKVTEMGQEVTMRCQPILGHNTVFWYRQTMMQGLELLAYFRNRAPLDDSGMPKDRFSAEMPDATLATLKIQPSEPRDSAVYFCASGLYFGYTFGSGTRLTVV.

The chain joins TRBV4-3 to TRBJ1-1; D uncertain. The V gene's germline CDR1 is LGHNA and CDR2 YSLEER. The CDR3 spans 15 residues. V lost 1 base and J lost 5, with 14 bases in between. In nucleotides, the CDR3 is TGCGCCAGCAGCCAAGTCGGTTACTCGCGGACTGAAGCTTTCTTT. This sequence encodes CASSQVGYSRTEAFF.

The V call is TRBV6-4, the J call TRBJ1-5; D is undetermined. The CDR3 sequence is 13 residues long. V was trimmed by 5 bases and J by 0 bases, leaving 5 bases between them. Germline CDR1 is MRHNA and CDR2 is SNTAGT. CDR3 sequence (DNA): TGTGCCAGCAGTCTGAGTAGCAATCAGCCCCAGCATTTT. This gives the protein CASSLSSNQPQHF.

The rearrangement joins TRBV7-8 to TRBJ1-5, with TRBD1 as a possible D gene (6 bases). Per the germline V gene, CDR1 is SGHVS and CDR2 is FQNEAQ. The CDR3 runs 14 residues. The germline V and J ends were trimmed by 5 bases and 4 bases, with 12 bases remaining between them. The CDR3 region is CASSPQQGNQPQHF. In DNA form, the CDR3 reads TGTGCCAGCAGCCCCCAACAGGGAAATCAGCCCCAGCATTTT. Looking up the rest from reference TRBV7-8 and TRBJ1-5 gives the full variable domain: GAGVSQSPRYKVAKRGQDVALRCDPISGHVSLFWYQQALGQGPEFLTYFQNEAQLDKSGLPSDRFFAERPEGSVSTLKIQRTQQEDSAVYLCASSPQQGNQPQHFGDGTRLSIL.

The chain couples TRBV24-1 to TRBJ2-2; D might be TRBD2 (5 bases). Trimming shortened V by 9 bases and J by 5 bases, and 15 bases separated the two germline ends. The CDR3 has 14 residues. Germline V lookup: CDR1 KGHDR, CDR2 SFDVKD. The CDR3 bases are TGTGCCACCTCCGGCAGCGGAAGGACCGGGGAGCTGTTTTTT. This gives the protein CATSGSGRTGELFF.

This clone was seen just once. The chain carries TRBV19 and TRBJ2-3; D unresolved. This CDR3 region has 15 residues. Trimming removed 3 bases at V and 0 bases at J, with 10 bases between. The germline V gene encodes CDR1 LNHDA and CDR2 SQIVND (reference sequence). The CDR3 sequence is CASSIGRVSTDTQYF. CDR3 coding DNA: TGTGCCAGTAGTATCGGGCGAGTCAGCACAGATACGCAGTATTTT.

V and J are TRBV18 and TRBJ1-5, with 7 bases matching TRBD1. Germline CDR1 and CDR2: KGHSH and LQKENI. With 4 bases clipped from V and 7 bases from J, the junction kept 7 bases outside the gene matches. The CDR3 runs to 14 residues. The DNA for the CDR3 is TGTGCCAGCTCACGGAACAGGGGAGGGCAGCCCCAGCATTTT. Its protein product is CASSRNRGGQPQHF.

The CDR3 bases are TGTGCCAGCAAATCGCAGGGAAGCAATCAGCCCCAGCATTTT. As protein: CASKSQGSNQPQHF. The V and J genes are TRBV7-9 and TRBJ1-5, with D possibly TRBD1 on 5 matching bases. The ends were cut back, 7 bases at V and 1 base at J, with 11 bases in the middle. The CDR3 length is 14 residues. The germline CDR1 and CDR2 sequences are SEHNR and FQNEAQ (reference sequence).

The chain recombines TRBV6-5 with TRBJ2-1; the D is unclear. CDR3 length: 14 residues. V lost 7 bases to trimming and J lost 4 bases, with 14 bases between them. The germline V gene encodes CDR1 MNHEY and CDR2 SVGAGI. Written as DNA, the CDR3 is TGTGCCAGCATCTCCCAGTCCTCTTACAATGAGCAGTTCTTC. Translating it yields CASISQSSYNEQFF.

This clone was seen only a few times. V usage is TRBV7-3 and J usage is TRBJ2-1; 7 nucleotides agree with TRBD2. Unmatched junction bases numbered 6, after V lost 1 base and J lost 6 bases. CDR1 SGHTA and CDR2 FQGTGA come from the germline V gene. This CDR3 spans 15 amino acids. DNA for the CDR3: TGTGCCAGCAGCTTAAACGCAGGGAGGGGCAATGAGCAGTTCTTC. Translation: CASSLNAGRGNEQFF.

The chain couples TRBV6-5 to TRBJ2-1; the match to TRBD2 covers 12 bases. The ends lost 0 bases at V and 5 bases at J; junction bases unmatched: 2. This CDR3 region has 16 residues. Germline V gene sequence: CDR1 MNHEY, CDR2 SVGAGI. CDR3 coding DNA: TGTGCCAGCAGTTACTCGACTAGCGGGGGTCACAATGAGCAGTTCTTC. The encoded protein is CASSYSTSGGHNEQFF.